Following are 4 T cell receptor beta chains from one sample sequenced in a study of blood T cells in healthy people across ages. The second PCR ran about 7 to 12 cycles with a sample-barcoded 5' primer and J-beta primers. From the 5' RACE reads, TCRdb called clonotypes with MiXCR, one entry per CDR3 protein. The repertoire holds approximately 760,000 distinct CDR3 sequences, with roughly 25% as singletons. This sample was shared with a second study, whose subject was T cells of mothers and their children.

The sample was blood. Receptor source: a boy younger than 18 in good health.

This clonotype was recorded a few times. The V gene is TRBV3-1, the J gene TRBJ2-5, with no clear D. V gave up 0 bases and J gave up 5 bases, with 10 bases separating them. This CDR3 contains 14 residues. Germline V lookup: CDR1 LGHDT, CDR2 YNNKEL (reference sequence). The DNA of the CDR3 is TGTGCCAGCAGCCAAGATGGGTTCCGGGAGACCCAGTACTTC. This codes for CASSQDGFRETQYF.

This chain joins TRBV29-1 and TRBJ2-5, with TRBD2 matching 9 bases. The tail of the sequence fits TRBJ2-1 better, so the J call may be wrong. CDR1 and CDR2 from the germline V gene are SQVTM and ANQGSEA. The CDR3 length is 14 residues. CDR3 coding DNA: TGCAGCGTTGGGGAGAGCGGGGGGATGCATGAGCAGTTCTTC. The encoded protein is CSVGESGGMHEQFF.

This clonotype was detected only a few times. This chain links TRBV10-3 with TRBJ2-7; 7 bases are shared with TRBD2. From germline, CDR1 is ENHRY and CDR2 SYGVKD. V gave up 3 bases and J gave up 2 bases; unmatched junction bases: 4. This CDR3 region has 14 residues. Written as DNA, the CDR3 is TGTGCCATCAGTGAATACCGGGAGGCCTACGAGCAGTACTTC. This translates into CAISEYREAYEQYF.

The CDR3 DNA sequence: TGCGGGGGGATATCGGGGGTGGGGGGAGAGACCCAGTACTTC. It codes for CGGISGVGGETQYF. The V gene is TRBV20-1, the J gene TRBJ2-5; D perhaps matches TRBD2 (6 bases). Germline assignment: CDR1 DFQATT and CDR2 SNEGSKA (reference sequence). The CDR3 runs to 14 residues.